This entry lists 2 T cell receptor beta chains sequenced from one sample in a study of blood T cell repertoires in COVID-19. Only in-frame clones appear in the TCRdb table, and some are missing; sequencing was by immunoSEQ multiplex PCR. The sample contains about 19,000 clones, over 70% of which appear only once. Sequenced input: peripheral blood. The receptors were gathered from a human donor in a cohort sampled during active COVID-19.

The chain is built from TRBV2 and TRBJ2-1; 10 nucleotides agree with TRBD1. The germline gives CDR1 SNHLY, CDR2 FYNNEI. This CDR3 comprises 14 residues. Trimming at V came to 6 bases and at J to 6 bases, leaving 5 bases not matched to a gene. CDR3 protein: CASSRDRGVNEQFF. The CDR3 nucleotides read TGTGCCAGCAGCCGGGACAGGGGAGTCAATGAGCAGTTCTTC.

The V and J genes are TRBV20-1 and TRBJ1-2; the match to TRBD1 covers 11 bases. In germline, CDR1 is DFQATT, CDR2 SNEGSKA (reference sequence). V lost 3 bases and J lost 7; bases outside the gene matches: 7. There are 14 residues in the CDR3. The CDR3 region has the DNA TGCAGTGCTAGTGAAGGACAGGGGGCCGGTGGCTACACCTTC. It yields the protein CSASEGQGAGGYTF.